This T cell receptor beta chain appears in the sequencing data of a study of blood T cells in healthy people across ages. Study-level background: The template switching approach captured approximately one barcoded beta molecule for every two T cells.

Combining a sample-barcoded 5' primer with a J-beta primer mix, a second PCR ran for about 7 to 12 cycles. Template switching added a 12-random-nucleotide identifier to every cDNA molecule. TCRdb itself ran the 5' RACE reads through MiXCR, one entry per CDR3 protein. The data hold some 780,000 distinct CDR3 sequences, with approximately 60% observed a single time. This CDR3 is built from 13 residues. Between the trimmed V and J ends, which lost 6 bases and 8 bases, there was a span of 14 bases. The germline CDR1 and CDR2 sequences are MNHEY and SVGEGT. This clonotype was sampled from a man aged 40-50 years in good health. Specimen: blood. The rearrangement links TRBV6-2 or TRBV6-3 to TRBJ2-1, with TRBD2 as a possible D gene (6 bases). The CDR3 loop reads CASSPAGGDEQFF. The CDR3 bases are TGTGCCAGCAGCCCGGCGGGCGGGGATGAGCAGTTCTTC.